The entry that follows covers one T cell receptor beta chain sequence. The CDR3 sequence is 16 residues long. Unmatched junction bases numbered 7, after V lost 3 bases and J lost 1 base. CDR1 is MNHNS and CDR2 is SASEGT in the germline V gene. The data were obtained in a study of blood T cell repertoires in COVID-19. Produced via immunoSEQ multiplex PCR; TCRdb's table is partial and in-frame only. Of fewer than 130,000 clones in the sample, roughly two thirds were seen once. The sequencing input was peripheral blood. The clonotype was recovered from a man older than 75 with acute or convalescent COVID-19. J is TRBJ2-3 and V is TRBV6-1, with 7 nucleotides matching TRBD1. The CDR3 protein is CASSDTGESRTDTQYF. CDR3 DNA sequence: TGTGCCAGCAGTGACACAGGGGAATCGCGCACAGATACGCAGTATTTT.